This TCR beta chain was captured by sequencing in a study of Ad26.COV2.S vaccination and SARS-CoV-2 variants. Treatment in this sample: some 20 received Ad26.COV2.S at low or high dose, single or two shots; five or six received placebo; per-sample allocation not given. The samples date from day 63 after the first vaccine or placebo injection. SARS-CoV-2 spike from the Wuhan strain was encoded by the vaccine, an Ad26 vector. This CDR3 region has 17 residues. Trimming shortened V by 3 bases and J by 8 bases, and 22 bases separated the two germline ends. Looked up from germline, CDR1 is ENHRY and CDR2 is SYGVKD. Produced via immunoSEQ multiplex PCR; TCRdb's table is partial and in-frame only. The repertoire holds a few hundred thousand clones, with over 75% as singletons.

The chain carries TRBV10-3 and TRBJ2-2, with D tentatively TRBD2 (6 bases). Sequencing was performed on peripheral blood, taken in a trial of Ad26.COV2.S vaccine versus placebo. This TCR was recovered from a person aged 18 to 65 who received the Ad26.COV2.S COVID-19 vaccine or a placebo. The CDR3 DNA sequence: TGTGCCATCAGTGAAACAGAGGTGGCAGGGAGGTCGGGGGAGCTGTTTTTT. Protein product: CAISETEVAGRSGELFF.